This entry lists 20 T cell receptor beta chains sequenced from one sample in a study of CDR3 diversity in severe acne. TCRdb used MiXCR to reprocess the PCR reads, holding one entry per CDR3 protein. The sample lists more than 85,000 distinct CDR3 sequences; under 55% were seen once. Sequenced input: blood. The receptors shown here come from a male donor with severe acne vulgaris.

In regard to this clonotype: Just one base apart from a much larger clone, this may be a read error. The V call is TRBV9, the J call TRBJ2-5; D gene ambiguous. Germline V CDR1 and CDR2: SGDLS, YYNGEE. The CDR3 extends over 11 amino acids. DNA for the CDR3: TGTGCCAGCAGCGTAGATCAGACCCAGTGCTTC. Its translation: CASSVDQTQCF.

This chain joins TRBV10-3 and TRBJ2-5; D possibly corresponds to TRBD1 (6 bases). Per the germline V gene, CDR1 is ENHRY and CDR2 is SYGVKD. This CDR3 is 14 amino acids long. V dropped 6 bases and J dropped 1 base, with 12 bases sitting between them. DNA for the CDR3: TGTGCCATCAGGGCCGGGACAAGCCAAGAGACCCAGTACTTC. It codes for CAIRAGTSQETQYF.

This clonotype was seen many times. This rearrangement joins TRBV20-1 to TRBJ2-1; 10 bases align to TRBD2. The length of the CDR3 is 15 residues. V was clipped by 6 bases and J by 3 bases; unmatched bases: 8. The germline V gene has CDR1 DFQATT and CDR2 SNEGSKA (reference sequence). The CDR3 region has the DNA TGCAGTGCCCCGACCCTAGCGGGAGACTACAATGAGCAGTTCTTC. This gives the protein CSAPTLAGDYNEQFF.

This clonotype counts as medium-sized (0.01 to 0.1%). The V and J genes are TRBV20-1 and TRBJ2-7; 7 bases match TRBD2. Germline CDR1 is DFQATT and CDR2 is SNEGSKA (reference sequence). There are 14 residues in the CDR3. Germline trimming cut 5 bases from V and 4 bases from J; bases unmatched to any gene: 11. The DNA of the CDR3 is TGCAGTGCTCCGCCGCCGGGGGGAGGGTACGAGCAGTACTTC. Residues: CSAPPPGGGYEQYF.

The CDR3 sequence: CASSLGGGSNYGYTF. CDR3 bases: TGTGCCAGCAGCTTGGGCGGGGGGAGTAACTATGGCTACACCTTC. This chain connects TRBV5-4 to TRBJ1-2, with TRBD1 as a possible D gene (5 bases). Germline assignment: CDR1 SGHNT and CDR2 YYREEE (reference sequence). The CDR3 extends over 15 amino acids. Trimming removed 0 bases at V and 1 base at J, with 10 bases between.

As concerns this clonotype: The junction shows a germline mismatch at one end, possibly a read error. The V call is TRBV25-1, the J call TRBJ1-1; 7 positions agree with TRBD1. The CDR3 sequence is 12 residues long. Germline V CDR1 and CDR2: MGHDK, SYGVNS. The CDR3 loop reads CANSDRATEAFF. The DNA of the CDR3 is TGTGCCAACAGTGACAGGGCCACTGAAGCTTTCTTT.

This clonotype was seen many times. This CDR3 reads CASSYGPNSPLHF. The CDR3 region has the DNA TGTGCCAGCAGCTACGGACCTAATTCACCCCTCCACTTT. V usage is TRBV11-3 and J usage is TRBJ1-6; D gene unclear. Per germline, CDR1 SGHNT and CDR2 YENEEA. The V end lost 4 bases, the J end lost 6 bases, and 7 bases lay between the germline ends. This CDR3 has 13 amino acids.

This clonotype was observed many times. The CDR3 loop is CASSIGDRKGVLNSPLHF. As DNA, the CDR3 is TGTGCCAGTAGTATAGGAGACCGTAAGGGGGTGCTGAATTCACCCCTCCACTTT. The chain joins TRBV19 to TRBJ1-6; the D gene is possibly TRBD1 (6 bases). Trimming pared 1 base from V and 7 bases from J, leaving 20 bases between. Looked up from germline, CDR1 is LNHDA and CDR2 is SQIVND (reference sequence). The CDR3 loop spans 18 amino acids.

This clonotype occurred once. One junction end does not reproduce the germline sequence, and a read error may be involved. The rearrangement links TRBV24-1 to TRBJ2-6, with a tentative D call TRBD2 (5 bases). The CDR3 covers 12 residues. CDR1 is KGHDR and CDR2 is SFDVKD in the germline V gene. The CDR3 DNA sequence: TGTGCCACCAGTGATTCGGGGAACACTGAAGCTTTC. This sequence encodes CATSDSGNTEAF.

CDR3 nucleotides: TGTGCCGGGCGCGATGGGGGCCGTGACCAAGAGACCCAGTACTTC. Protein product: CAGRDGGRDQETQYF. The V call is TRBV6-2 or TRBV6-3, the J call TRBJ2-5; possible D gene TRBD1, 6 bases. Between the trimmed V and J ends, which lost 11 bases and 0 bases, there was a span of 19 bases. The CDR3 totals 15 residues. Germline V gene sequence: CDR1 MNHEY, CDR2 SVGEGT.

The chain recombines TRBV27 with TRBJ1-4; TRBD1 matches 8 bases. The CDR3 runs 15 residues. The J segment lost 5 bases and the V segment lost 5 bases, leaving 7 bases of the junction unmatched. CDR1 and CDR2 from the germline V gene are MNHEY and SMNVEV (reference sequence). CDR3 in DNA: TGTGCCAGCAGTATGATCGGACAGGGAAATGAAAAACTGTTTTTT. As protein: CASSMIGQGNEKLFF. The variable domain in full, with the rest retrieved from reference TRBV27 and TRBJ1-4, is EAQVTQNPRYLITVTGKKLTVTCSQNMNHEYMSWYRQDPGLGLRQIYYSMNVEVTDKGDVPEGYKVSRKEKRNFPLILESPSPNQTSLYFCASSMIGQGNEKLFFGSGTQLSVL.

This clonotype was counted between two and nine times. The chain combines TRBV7-9 with TRBJ2-7; 7 bases match TRBD2. CDR1 and CDR2 from the germline V gene are SEHNR and FQNEAQ (reference sequence). Trimming took 2 bases from V and 4 from J; bases not matched to a gene: 2. The CDR3 covers 13 residues. The CDR3 loop is CASSLWREYEQYF. In nucleotides, the CDR3 is TGTGCCAGCAGCTTATGGCGGGAGTACGAGCAGTACTTC.

The chain joins TRBV29-1 to TRBJ1-3, with D maybe TRBD1 (5 bases). The CDR3 extends over 14 amino acids. Germline V CDR1 and CDR2: SQVTM, ANQGSEA. Trimming shortened V by 7 bases and J by 4 bases, and 17 bases separated the two germline ends. Here the CDR3 reads CSAGAQGSGNTIYF. CDR3 bases: TGCAGCGCTGGGGCCCAGGGATCAGGAAACACCATATATTTT.

The J gene is TRBJ2-5, the V gene TRBV10-3; the D is unclear. This CDR3 contains 13 residues. Germline V gives CDR1 ENHRY, CDR2 SYGVKD. V lost 0 bases to trimming and J lost 5 bases, with 7 bases between them. CDR3 protein: CAISESIGETQYF. The CDR3 bases are TGTGCCATCAGTGAGTCGATAGGGGAGACCCAGTACTTC.

On this clonotype: This clone may be a read error of a much larger clone one base away. The chain uses TRBV7-9 and TRBJ2-7; TRBD2 matches at 11 bases. CDR1 is SEHNR, CDR2 FQNEAQ, per germline (reference sequence). The ends lost 6 bases at V and 7 bases at J; junction bases unmatched: 11. The CDR3 contains 15 residues. The CDR3 DNA is TGTGCCAGCAGGAGCGATACTAGCGGGAGTGAAGAGCAGTACTTC. It specifies CASRSDTSGSEEQYF.

This clonotype showed up many times. The chain is built from TRBV20-1 and TRBJ1-1; D not certain. Trimming stripped 0 bases from V and 1 base from J, with 9 bases between. The CDR3 is made up of 14 amino acids. The germline gives CDR1 DFQATT, CDR2 SNEGSKA (reference sequence). The DNA for the CDR3 is TGCAGTGCTAGAGATCCCGTTAGGAACACTGAAGCTTTCTTT. This translates into CSARDPVRNTEAFF.

The gene calls are TRBV5-5 and TRBJ2-7; TRBD1 might be the D (6 bases). The CDR3 is 14 amino acids. The germline V and J ends were trimmed by 4 bases and 2 bases, with 13 bases remaining between them. CDR1 SGHKS and CDR2 YYEKEE come from the germline V gene (reference sequence). CDR3 bases: TGTGCCAGCAGCCCCTGGACAGTCGCCTACGAGCAGTACTTC. Translation: CASSPWTVAYEQYF.

The chain combines TRBV20-1 with TRBJ2-7; tentatively, D is TRBD1 (6 bases). The germline gives CDR1 DFQATT, CDR2 SNEGSKA (reference sequence). The CDR3 contains 12 residues. V lost 6 bases and J 1 base, leaving 10 bases between the germline ends. In DNA, the CDR3 is TGCAGTGCATACGGACAGTCCTACGAGCAGTACTTC. Its translation is CSAYGQSYEQYF.

This clonotype was seen ten or more times. The gene calls are TRBV11-2 and TRBJ1-3; D might be TRBD1 (6 bases). Trimming stripped 5 bases from V and 3 bases from J, with 17 bases between. This CDR3 has 16 residues. Germline CDR1 SGHAT, CDR2 FQNNGV. The CDR3 sequence: CASSQPRTDYGNTIYF. CDR3 DNA sequence: TGTGCCAGCAGCCAGCCCAGGACAGACTATGGAAACACCATATATTTT.

CDR3 sequence reads: CASPRRGTGRGTGELFF. The CDR3 bases are TGTGCCAGCCCGCGGCGGGGGACAGGGCGAGGTACCGGGGAGCTGTTTTTT. The chain employs TRBV6-9 and TRBJ2-2, with 9 bases aligning to TRBD1. The CDR3 is 17 amino acids. After removal of 8 bases from V and 5 bases from J, the junction contained 15 bases not matched to a gene. Looked up from germline, CDR1 is MNHGY and CDR2 is SVAAGI.